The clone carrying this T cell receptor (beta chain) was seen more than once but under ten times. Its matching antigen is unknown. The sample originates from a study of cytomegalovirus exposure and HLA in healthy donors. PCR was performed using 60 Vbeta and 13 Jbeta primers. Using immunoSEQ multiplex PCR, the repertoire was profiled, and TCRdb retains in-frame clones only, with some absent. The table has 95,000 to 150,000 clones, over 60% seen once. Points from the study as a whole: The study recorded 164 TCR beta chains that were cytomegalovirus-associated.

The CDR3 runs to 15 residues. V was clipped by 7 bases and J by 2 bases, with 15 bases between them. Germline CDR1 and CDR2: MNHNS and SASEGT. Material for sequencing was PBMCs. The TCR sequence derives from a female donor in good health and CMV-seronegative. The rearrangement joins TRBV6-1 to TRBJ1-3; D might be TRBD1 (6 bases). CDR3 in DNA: TGTGCCAGCACACTAACGACAGGAGCTGGAAACACCATATATTTT. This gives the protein CASTLTTGAGNTIYF.